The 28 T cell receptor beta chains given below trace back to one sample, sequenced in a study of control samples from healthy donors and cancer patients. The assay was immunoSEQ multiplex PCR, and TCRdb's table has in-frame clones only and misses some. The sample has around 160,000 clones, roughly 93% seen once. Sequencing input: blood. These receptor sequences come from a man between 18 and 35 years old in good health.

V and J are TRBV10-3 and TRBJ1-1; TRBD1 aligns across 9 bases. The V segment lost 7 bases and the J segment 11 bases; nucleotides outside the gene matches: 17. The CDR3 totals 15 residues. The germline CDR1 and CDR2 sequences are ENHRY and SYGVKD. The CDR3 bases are TGTGCCATCATCACCGGGACAGGGCACTCCCGGGGGGCTTTCTTT. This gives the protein CAIITGTGHSRGAFF.

The CDR3 coding sequence is TGTGCCAGCAGCTTGAACAGGGTAGACACCATATATTTT. This gives the protein CASSLNRVDTIYF. V and J are TRBV11-3 and TRBJ1-3; perhaps TRBD1 as D (6 bases). V gave up 3 bases and J gave up 8 bases, with 11 bases separating them. Per germline, CDR1 SGHNT and CDR2 YENEEA. The CDR3 contains 13 residues.

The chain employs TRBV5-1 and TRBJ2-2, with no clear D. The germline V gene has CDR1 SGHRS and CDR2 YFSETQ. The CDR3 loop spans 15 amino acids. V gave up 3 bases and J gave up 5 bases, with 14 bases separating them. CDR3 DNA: TGCGCCAGCAGCTGGGTGTTACAAGGGACCGGGGAGCTGTTTTTT. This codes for CASSWVLQGTGELFF.

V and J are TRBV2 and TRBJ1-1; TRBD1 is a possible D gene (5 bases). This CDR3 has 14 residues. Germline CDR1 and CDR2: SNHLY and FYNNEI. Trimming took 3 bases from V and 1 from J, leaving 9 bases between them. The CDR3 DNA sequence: TGTGCCAGCAGTGATGGGGGGGGGAACACTGAAGCTTTCTTT. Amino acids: CASSDGGGNTEAFF.

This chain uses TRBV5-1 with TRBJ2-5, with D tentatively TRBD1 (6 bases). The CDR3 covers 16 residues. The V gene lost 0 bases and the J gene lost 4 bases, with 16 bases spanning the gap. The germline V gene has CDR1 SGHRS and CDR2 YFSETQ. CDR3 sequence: CASSLEGTGLVETQYF. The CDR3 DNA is TGCGCCAGCAGCTTGGAAGGAACAGGGCTGGTAGAGACCCAGTACTTC.

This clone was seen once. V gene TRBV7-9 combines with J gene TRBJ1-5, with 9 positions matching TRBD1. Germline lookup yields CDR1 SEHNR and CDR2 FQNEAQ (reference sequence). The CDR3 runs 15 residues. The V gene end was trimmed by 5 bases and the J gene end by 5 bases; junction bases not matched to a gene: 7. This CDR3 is CASSLETGGHQPQHF. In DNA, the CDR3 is TGTGCCAGCAGCCTAGAGACAGGGGGTCATCAGCCCCAGCATTTT.

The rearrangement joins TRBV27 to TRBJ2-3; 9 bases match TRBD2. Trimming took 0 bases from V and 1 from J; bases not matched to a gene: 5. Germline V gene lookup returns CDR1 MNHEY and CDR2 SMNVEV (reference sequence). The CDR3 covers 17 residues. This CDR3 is CASSLSMLAGRTDTQYF. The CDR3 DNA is TGTGCCAGCAGTTTATCGATGCTAGCGGGACGCACAGATACGCAGTATTTT.

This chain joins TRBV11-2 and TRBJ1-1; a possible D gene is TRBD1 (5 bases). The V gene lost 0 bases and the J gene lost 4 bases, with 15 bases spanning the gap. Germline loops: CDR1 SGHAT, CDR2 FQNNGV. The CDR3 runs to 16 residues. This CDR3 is CASSLDLWQGSTEAFF. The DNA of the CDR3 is TGTGCCAGCAGCTTAGATCTGTGGCAGGGATCCACTGAAGCTTTCTTT.

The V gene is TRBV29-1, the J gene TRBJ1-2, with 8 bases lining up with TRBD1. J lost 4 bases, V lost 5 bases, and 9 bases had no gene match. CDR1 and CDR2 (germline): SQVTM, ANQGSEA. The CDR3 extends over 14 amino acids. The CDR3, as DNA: TGCAGCGTTTCACTTACAACAGGGGGCTATGGCTACACCTTC. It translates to CSVSLTTGGYGYTF.

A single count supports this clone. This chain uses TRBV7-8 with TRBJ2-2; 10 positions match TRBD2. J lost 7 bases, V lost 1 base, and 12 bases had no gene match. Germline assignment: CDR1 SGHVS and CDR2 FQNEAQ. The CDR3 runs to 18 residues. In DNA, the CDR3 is TGTGCCAGCAGCTTAGTCCGGGGGACTAGCGTTGAGGGCGGGGAGCTGTTTTTT. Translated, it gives CASSLVRGTSVEGGELFF.

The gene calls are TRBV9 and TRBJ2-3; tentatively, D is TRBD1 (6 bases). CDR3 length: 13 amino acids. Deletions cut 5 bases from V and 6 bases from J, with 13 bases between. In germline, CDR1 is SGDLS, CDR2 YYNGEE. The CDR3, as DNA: TGTGCCAGCAGGTCTACAGGGTCGGATACGCAGTATTTT. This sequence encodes CASRSTGSDTQYF.

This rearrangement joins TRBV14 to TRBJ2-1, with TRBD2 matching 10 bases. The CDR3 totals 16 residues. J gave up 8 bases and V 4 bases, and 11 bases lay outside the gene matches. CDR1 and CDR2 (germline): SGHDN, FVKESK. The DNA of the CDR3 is TGTGCCAGCAGCCCCCGGTCAGCAGCGGGGGGGGATGAGCAGTTCTTC. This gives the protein CASSPRSAAGGDEQFF.

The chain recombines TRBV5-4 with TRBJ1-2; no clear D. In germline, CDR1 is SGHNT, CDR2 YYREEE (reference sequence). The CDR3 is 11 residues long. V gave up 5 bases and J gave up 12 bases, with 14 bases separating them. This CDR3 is CASSRALVHTF. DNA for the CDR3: TGTGCCAGCAGTCGGGCGTTAGTCCACACCTTC. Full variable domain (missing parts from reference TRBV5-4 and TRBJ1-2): ETGVTQSPTHLIKTRGQQVTLRCSSQSGHNTVSWYQQALGQGPQFIFQYYREEENGRGNFPPRFSGLQFPNYSSELNVNALELDDSALYLCASSRALVHTFGSGTRLTVV.

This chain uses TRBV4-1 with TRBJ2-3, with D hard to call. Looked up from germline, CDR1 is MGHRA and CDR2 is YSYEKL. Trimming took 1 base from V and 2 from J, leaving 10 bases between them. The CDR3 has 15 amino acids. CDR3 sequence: CASSQAGYYTDTQYF. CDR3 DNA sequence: TGCGCCAGCAGCCAAGCAGGCTACTACACAGATACGCAGTATTTT.

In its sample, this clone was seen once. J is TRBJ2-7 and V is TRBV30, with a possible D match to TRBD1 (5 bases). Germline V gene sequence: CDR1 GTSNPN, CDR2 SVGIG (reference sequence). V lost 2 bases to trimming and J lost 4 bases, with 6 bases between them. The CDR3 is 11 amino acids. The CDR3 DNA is TGTGCCTGGAGTTACAGGTACGAGCAGTACTTC. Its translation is CAWSYRYEQYF.

CDR3 in amino acids: CASSFAKGDGNGYTF. The CDR3 DNA reads as TGTGCCAGCAGTTTCGCAAAGGGGGATGGGAATGGCTACACCTTC. The chain has TRBV27 and TRBJ1-2; TRBD1 is a possible D gene (6 bases). Germline V lookup: CDR1 MNHEY, CDR2 SMNVEV (reference sequence). The CDR3 loop spans 15 amino acids. V gave up 3 bases and J gave up 6 bases, with 17 bases separating them.

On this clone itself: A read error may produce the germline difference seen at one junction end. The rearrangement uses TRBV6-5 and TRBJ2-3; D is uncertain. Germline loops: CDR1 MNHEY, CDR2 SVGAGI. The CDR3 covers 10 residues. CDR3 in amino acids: CASSPSSGTF. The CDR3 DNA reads TGTGCCAGCAGTCCAAGCTCGGGCACTTTT.

CDR3 amino acids: CASSGGEVGTQYF. Here the CDR3 DNA reads TGTGCCAGCAGTGGAGGGGAGGTAGGGACCCAGTACTTC. The chain recombines TRBV2 with TRBJ2-5, with D possibly TRBD2 on 6 matching bases. CDR3 length: 13 amino acids. Germline V CDR1 and CDR2: SNHLY, FYNNEI. V dropped 4 bases and J dropped 7 bases, with 13 bases sitting between them.

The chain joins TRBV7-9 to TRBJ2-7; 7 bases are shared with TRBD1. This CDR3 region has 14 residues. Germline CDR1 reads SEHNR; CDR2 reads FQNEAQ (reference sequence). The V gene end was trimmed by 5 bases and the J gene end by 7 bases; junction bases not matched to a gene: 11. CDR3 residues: CASSPRGLGGEQYF. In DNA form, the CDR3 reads TGTGCCAGCAGCCCGAGGGGGCTAGGGGGAGAGCAGTACTTC. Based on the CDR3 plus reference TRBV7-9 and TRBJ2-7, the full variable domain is DTGVSQNPRHKITKRGQNVTFRCDPISEHNRLYWYRQTLGQGPEFLTYFQNEAQLEKSRLLSDRFSAERPKGSFSTLEIQRTEQGDSAMYLCASSPRGLGGEQYFGPGTRLTVT.

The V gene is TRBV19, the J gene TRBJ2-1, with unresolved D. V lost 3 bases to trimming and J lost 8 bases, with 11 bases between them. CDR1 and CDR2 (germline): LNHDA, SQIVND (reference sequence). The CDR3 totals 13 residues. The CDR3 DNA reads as TGTGCCAGTAGTATGGCGTTCCGGGATGAGCAGTTCTTC. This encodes CASSMAFRDEQFF.

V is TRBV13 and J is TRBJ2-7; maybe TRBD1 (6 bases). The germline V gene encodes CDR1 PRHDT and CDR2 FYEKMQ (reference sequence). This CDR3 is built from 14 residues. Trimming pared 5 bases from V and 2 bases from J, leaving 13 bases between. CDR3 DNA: TGTGCCAGCAGCCAGACAGGTTTAACCTACGAGCAGTACTTC. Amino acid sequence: CASSQTGLTYEQYF.

The CDR3 bases are TGTGCCAGCAGCCCCTGGACTAGCGGGAGCCAGTACCAAGAGACCCAGTACTTC. This translates into CASSPWTSGSQYQETQYF. This chain joins TRBV5-4 and TRBJ2-5; TRBD2 agrees at 13 bases. Unmatched junction bases numbered 9, after V lost 4 bases and J lost 0 bases. The CDR3 is 18 residues long. Looked up from germline, CDR1 is SGHNT and CDR2 is YYREEE (reference sequence). Combining the CDR3 with reference TRBV5-4 and TRBJ2-5 gives the whole variable domain ETGVTQSPTHLIKTRGQQVTLRCSSQSGHNTVSWYQQALGQGPQFIFQYYREEENGRGNFPPRFSGLQFPNYSSELNVNALELDDSALYLCASSPWTSGSQYQETQYFGPGTRLLVL.

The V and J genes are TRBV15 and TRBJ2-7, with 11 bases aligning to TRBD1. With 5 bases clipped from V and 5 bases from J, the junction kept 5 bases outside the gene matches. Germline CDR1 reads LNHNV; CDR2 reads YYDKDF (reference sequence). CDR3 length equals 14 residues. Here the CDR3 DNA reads TGTGCCACCAGCCCCGAGGGACAGGGGGACGAGCAGTACTTC. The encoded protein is CATSPEGQGDEQYF.

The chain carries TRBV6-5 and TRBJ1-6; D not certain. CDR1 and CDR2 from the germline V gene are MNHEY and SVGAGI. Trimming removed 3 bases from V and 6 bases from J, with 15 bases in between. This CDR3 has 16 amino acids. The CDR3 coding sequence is TGTGCCAGCAGTTATTGGGCCGTAGGTGTTAATTCACCCCTCCACTTT. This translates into CASSYWAVGVNSPLHF.

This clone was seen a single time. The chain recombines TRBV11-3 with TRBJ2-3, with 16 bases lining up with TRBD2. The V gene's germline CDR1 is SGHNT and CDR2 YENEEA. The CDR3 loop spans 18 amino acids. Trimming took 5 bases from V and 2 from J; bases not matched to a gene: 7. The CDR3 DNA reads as TGTGCCAGCAGCCCGGGACTAGCGGGAGGGACTTACACAGATACGCAGTATTTT. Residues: CASSPGLAGGTYTDTQYF.

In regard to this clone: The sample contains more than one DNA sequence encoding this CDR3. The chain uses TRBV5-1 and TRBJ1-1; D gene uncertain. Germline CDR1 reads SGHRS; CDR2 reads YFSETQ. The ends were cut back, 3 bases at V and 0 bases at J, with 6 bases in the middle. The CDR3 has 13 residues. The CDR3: CASSSQMNTEAFF. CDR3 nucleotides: TGCGCCAGCAGCTCGCAGATGAACACTGAAGCTTTCTTT. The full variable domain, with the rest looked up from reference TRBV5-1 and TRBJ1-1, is KAGVTQTPRYLIKTRGQQVTLSCSPISGHRSVSWYQQTPGQGLQFLFEYFSETQRNKGNFPGRFSGRQFSNSRSEMNVSTLELGDSALYLCASSSQMNTEAFFGQGTRLTVV.

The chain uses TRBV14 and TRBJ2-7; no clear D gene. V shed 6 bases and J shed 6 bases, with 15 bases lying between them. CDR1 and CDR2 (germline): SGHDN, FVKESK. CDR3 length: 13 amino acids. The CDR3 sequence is CASSLPTGREQYF. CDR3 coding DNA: TGTGCCAGCAGTCTTCCCACTGGGCGCGAGCAGTACTTC.

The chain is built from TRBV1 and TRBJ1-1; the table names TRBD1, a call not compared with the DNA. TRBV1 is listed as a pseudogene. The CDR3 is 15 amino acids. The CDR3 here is CTSSEAQGIKAKAFF. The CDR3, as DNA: TGCACCAGCAGCGAAGCACAGGGTATAAAGGCGAAAGCTTTCTTT.